The clone carrying this T cell receptor beta chain was found a few times. Each CDR3 protein is one row after TCRdb ran MiXCR on the PCR reads. The sample shows about 39,000 distinct CDR3 sequences, approximately 40% of them seen only once. Indicated time point: late sampling 161 to 241 days after vaccination in three convalescent patients. The record originates from a study of vaccination and CD4 T cells after COVID-19. Study-level background: Median time from COVID diagnosis to post-COVID sampling was over 85 days (35 to 161).

J was trimmed by 6 bases and V by 6 bases; bases with no gene match: 11. Germline loops: CDR1 SGHTA, CDR2 FQGTGA. CDR3 size: 16 residues. The TCR originated in a human donor who had recovered from COVID-19. The gene calls are TRBV7-3 and TRBJ2-2; TRBD2 agrees at 9 bases. The input for sequencing was CD4+ T cells from blood, taken about 7 months after SARS-CoV-2 vaccination. CDR3 in amino acids: CASRILAGEGAGELFF. CDR3 DNA sequence: TGTGCCAGCAGGATATTAGCGGGGGAGGGAGCCGGGGAGCTGTTTTTT.